The sequence of this T cell receptor beta chain was determined in a study of technical replicates of blood from a few donors. This CDR3 comprises 15 residues. CDR1 and CDR2 (germline): SGDLS, YYNGEE. J was trimmed by 3 bases and V by 4 bases; bases with no gene match: 8. Sequencing was performed with immunoSEQ multiplex PCR; in TCRdb, only in-frame clones are kept and a portion is missing. This sample yields around 81,000 clones, of which approximately 96% are seen a single time; about 0.36% belongs to the top ten. Sequenced: T cells isolated from PBMCs. The receptor's source is a human donor in good health. The chain uses TRBV9 and TRBJ1-2; the match to TRBD1 covers 8 bases. The CDR3 DNA reads as TGTGCCAGCAGCTATGGACAGGGACTATACTATGGCTACACCTTC. Amino acids: CASSYGQGLYYGYTF.